This T cell receptor (beta chain) was profiled in a study of blood T cell repertoires in COVID-19 (dated by TCRdb to about 2020). With respect to the entire study: Samples covering the acute and convalescent phases of COVID-19 were provided by collaborators in the United States, Italy and Spain. The material from the prospective study consisted of cDNA or gDNA derived from T cells, B-cell-depleted T cells, or PBMCs. The dataset comprised deeply sampled blood TCRbeta repertoires from subjects exposed to, actively infected with, or recovered from COVID-19. The repertoires were made available in a free public database intended to serve as a resource for research on the immune response to SARS-CoV-2. The samples were drawn from two sources: the first 160 participants of the ongoing ImmuneRACE study, and over 1,000 subjects contributed by 6 global collaborators. Nearly every sample came with metadata listing a de-identified subject ID, COVID-19 status, age in years and sex. Where available, HLA class I and class II types were obtained from metadata supplied by the sample provider rather than from assay-based typing.

Participants in the prospective study were enrolled through a virtual design, were aged roughly 18 to 100 years, and lived in approximately 25 United States geographic areas. In the prospective study, cohorts were assigned on the basis of participant-reported clinical history obtained from a screening survey and a study questionnaire. Recovered participants in ImmuneRACE Cohort 3 were defined as having two consecutive negative NP/OP PCR tests, clearance from a healthcare professional, or resolution of symptoms. In the prospective study, mobile phlebotomists collected whole blood, serum and a nasopharyngeal or oropharyngeal swab from each participant. Over a roughly 2-month period, participants in the prospective study had the option of providing additional blood draws and questionnaires. Before DNA extraction, blood samples from the prospective study were shipped at room temperature or frozen.

General study outcomes and caveats: How much clinical and demographic metadata was included differed by source and by participant, and the metadata was provided uncurated.

The immunoSEQ Assay, a bias-controlled multiplex PCR, was used to amplify TCRbeta CDR3 regions from genomic DNA. The source study handled its data this way. Nucleated cell counts per sample were estimated from amplification of reference gene primers within the assay. Sequence reads were collapsed and filtered to measure the absolute abundance of every unique TCRbeta CDR3 rearrangement. Productive Simpson clonality was computed per sample as the square root of Simpson's diversity index over productive rearrangements. What TCRdb holds here is the immuneACCESS table cut down to in-frame rearrangements. Part of the clones is not present; checked against another copy, under half of the missing clones reflect an unresolved V gene, and the others are unexplained. The V and J calls and clone size come from that table; D and trimming were worked out from the DNA. Recorded for this sample are 290,000 or so clones; around 86% of them occurred a single time. Clones ranked in the top ten supply roughly 2.6% of the sample.

A remark on this clone: Its specific antigen is unknown. Per-nucleotide qualities are absent, and no much larger clonotype sits a single base away.

The germline V gene supplies CDR1 MDHEN and CDR2 SYDVKM. V is reduced by 6 bases and J by 11 bases, leaving a spacing of 20 bases between them. The CDR3 runs 14 residues from the cysteine to the phenylalanine. Only CDR3 DNA is held: 42 bases, read in frame from base 1. Sample: PBMCs or T cells enriched from blood (not recorded which). This clonotype was sampled from a woman aged 18-29 years who had recovered from COVID-19. Recombination connected TRBV28 to TRBJ1-5, with no confidently assigned D gene. The nucleotide sequence reads TGTGCCAGCAGCAGCGGGTCGACCCCCTGGGCCCAGCATTTT. Translated, this gives CASSSGSTPWAQHF.